These T cell receptor beta chains were read from a single sample in a study of blood T cell repertoires in COVID-19. The table came from immunoSEQ multiplex PCR; TCRdb's copy has only in-frame clones and leaves some out. The sample records fewer than 350,000 clones, around 85% being singletons. The specimen sequenced was PBMCs or T cells enriched from blood (not recorded which). These receptors were collected from a woman in her forties who had recovered from COVID-19. Both conserved end residues are trimmed from each CDR3. Fields, in order: V gene, J gene, CDR3 protein.

TRBV27	TRBJ2-7	ASSFSGSTYEQY
TRBV3-1/TRBV3-2	TRBJ2-7	ATMDRGSYEQY
TRBV5-1	TRBJ2-1	ASSQRESFYNEQF
TRBV19	TRBJ2-1	ASSTTGVGEQF
TRBV4-3	TRBJ1-6	ASSQARGMNSPLH
TRBV5-1	TRBJ1-3	ASSQQRGPSGNTIY
TRBV15	TRBJ1-5	ATSRDSFRYQPQH
TRBV6-2/TRBV6-3	TRBJ2-7	ASSPHTSGKYEQY
TRBV30	TRBJ1-2	AWSAQSGGYT
TRBV28	TRBJ1-2	ASSTQGGGGYT
TRBV18	TRBJ1-2	ASSPGRGQDGYT
TRBV9	TRBJ1-4	ASSHGTGINEKLF
TRBV3-1/TRBV3-2	TRBJ1-6	ASSQLQNGSPLH
TRBV20-1	TRBJ2-7	SASEGRYEQY
TRBV11-2	TRBJ2-7	ASSPLYEQY
TRBV11-2	TRBJ2-7	ASSRTDSSYEQY
TRBV23-1	TRBJ1-4	ASSQLDSVY
TRBV6-5	TRBJ1-2	ASSYSRGSNYGYT
TRBV25-1	TRBJ2-2	ASSGTRVTGELF
TRBV7-2	TRBJ2-7	ASSAGTSGRNSYEQY
TRBV6-6	TRBJ2-2	ASSPSGQGIGELF
TRBV2	TRBJ1-6	ASSPARESPLH
TRBV18	TRBJ1-1	ASSLSGGNTEAF
TRBV15	TRBJ2-3	ATSSRTGTDTQY
TRBV19	TRBJ1-1	ASRAGGNLNTEAF
TRBV11-2	TRBJ2-1	ASSPAGTGALEQF
TRBV29-1	TRBJ2-1	SVEGPTSGRGFEQF
TRBV20-1	TRBJ2-7	SASFESGLRGEQY
TRBV28	TRBJ1-3	ASSLPRAGDSGNTIY
TRBV6-5	TRBJ2-2	ASSPTGGDTGELF
TRBV12-3/TRBV12-4	TRBJ2-7	ASSKHRGSEQY
TRBV28	TRBJ1-5	ASRPPGVGNQPQH
TRBV3-1/TRBV3-2	TRBJ2-5	ATDDRGQQETQY
TRBV30	TRBJ1-2	AWRWGTARYGYT
TRBV10-1	TRBJ1-5	ASHEGSNQPQH
TRBV11-2	TRBJ1-2	ASSKTLGRGANYGYT
TRBV28	TRBJ2-5	ASGAGTQY
TRBV3-1/TRBV3-2	TRBJ2-1	ASSQDPARSYNEQF
TRBV15	TRBJ2-1	ATSRDGLNSEQF
TRBV5-1	TRBJ2-7	ASSPLEGLNEQY
TRBV20-1	TRBJ2-2	SASGLAGAGELF
TRBV5-1	TRBJ2-1	ASSNRAGASHNEQF
TRBV7-9	TRBJ2-5	ASSFRSGETQY
TRBV10-3	TRBJ1-6	AISDAAGGSYNSPLH
TRBV3-1/TRBV3-2	TRBJ2-1	ASSPGNPEANSGRYNEQF
TRBV7-6	TRBJ1-5	ASSQHRGNQPQH
TRBV19	TRBJ2-7	ASRPSGTGPYEQY
TRBV5-6	TRBJ1-2	ASSPRGTGARYGYT
TRBV27	TRBJ1-6	ASSFQYNSPLH
TRBV7-2	TRBJ2-5	ASSLGHAETQY
TRBV28	TRBJ1-2	ASSSTGRGVNYGYT
TRBV28	TRBJ1-3	ASLHAVGNTIY
TRBV2	TRBJ2-1	AGRAGGSYNEQF
TRBV19	TRBJ1-5	ASSGNRGNQPQH
TRBV15	TRBJ2-1	ATSSGQVGNEQF
TRBV4-3	TRBJ2-1	ASSQDLQGSSYNEQF
TRBV3-1/TRBV3-2	TRBJ2-7	ASSHASGSRYEQY